The 4 T cell receptor beta chains listed next were all sequenced from one sample in a study of blood T cell repertoires in COVID-19. The assay was immunoSEQ multiplex PCR, and TCRdb's table has in-frame clones only and misses some. The sample records tens of thousands of clones, 80% to 90% being singletons. Source material: peripheral blood. The receptors originated from a man aged 60 to 75 with acute or convalescent COVID-19.

The chain employs TRBV3-1 (or the pseudogene TRBV3-2) and TRBJ2-3, with 15 bases fitting TRBD2. The germline CDR1 and CDR2 sequences are LGHDT and YNNKEL (reference sequence). V shed 5 bases, J shed 2 bases, and the junction held 5 bases outside the gene matches. CDR3 length equals 17 residues. The CDR3 nucleotides are TGTGCCAGCAGCGACGGGACTAGCGGGGGGCACACAGATACGCAGTATTTT. It specifies CASSDGTSGGHTDTQYF.

The chain combines TRBV6-1 with TRBJ1-2; no clear D gene. CDR1 is MNHNS and CDR2 is SASEGT in the germline V gene. The CDR3 contains 13 residues. Trimming removed 2 bases from V and 4 bases from J, with 8 bases in between. CDR3 residues: CASSEIQFYGYTF. The CDR3 nucleotides are TGTGCCAGCAGTGAAATTCAGTTCTATGGCTACACCTTC.

The chain couples TRBV5-1 to TRBJ1-1; 7 positions agree with TRBD1. Germline V lookup: CDR1 SGHRS, CDR2 YFSETQ. The junction had 18 bases not matched to a gene; V was cut back by 0 bases and J by 1 base. This CDR3 comprises 20 residues. The CDR3 spells CASSLGPSAETGIANTEAFF. The DNA for the CDR3 is TGCGCCAGCAGCTTGGGGCCGTCAGCCGAGACAGGGATAGCGAACACTGAAGCTTTCTTT.

The chain is built from TRBV7-2 and TRBJ1-5; possibly TRBD1 for D (6 bases). From germline, CDR1 is SGHTA and CDR2 FQGNSA. This CDR3 has 13 amino acids. The V end was cut by 0 bases, the J end by 6 bases, with 6 bases between. CDR3 loop: CASSLAGGQPQHF. In nucleotides, the CDR3 is TGTGCCAGCAGCTTAGCAGGGGGTCAGCCCCAGCATTTT.